The sequence of this T cell receptor (beta chain) was determined in a study of T cells after yellow fever vaccination. This clonotype was seen a few times. TCRdb passed the 5' RACE reads through MiXCR, listing each CDR3 protein once. In the table there are around 230,000 distinct CDR3 sequences, over 6.5% of which are singletons. The CDR3 is 13 residues long. Trimming removed 10 bases at V and 1 base at J, with 13 bases between. Germline loops: CDR1 MNHEY, CDR2 SVGEGT. V gene TRBV6-2 or TRBV6-3 combines with J gene TRBJ2-5; a possible D gene is TRBD1 (6 bases). The source of this sequence is a man aged 25-45 years who received the YFV17D yellow fever vaccine. The sample consisted of CD4+ T cells sorted from PBMCs, taken on the day of the yellow fever booster vaccination. This CDR3 reads CATSVTGQETQYF. CDR3 bases: TGTGCCACCTCAGTGACAGGCCAAGAGACCCAGTACTTC.